This entry lists 8 T cell receptor beta chains sequenced from one sample in a study of blood T cell repertoires in COVID-19. The method was immunoSEQ multiplex PCR; TCRdb's version includes in-frame clones alone and lacks a portion of them. The repertoire holds roughly 180,000 clones, with about four fifths as singletons. Sample: PBMCs or T cells enriched from blood (not recorded which). These receptors all come from a man between 60 and 75 years old who had recovered from COVID-19.

Only one count was recorded for this clone. The chain is built from TRBV6-2 or TRBV6-3 and TRBJ2-7; a possible D gene is TRBD2 (5 bases). This CDR3 is built from 13 residues. V lost 2 bases, J lost 4 bases, and 9 bases lay in between. Germline V gene data show CDR1 as MNHEY and CDR2 as SVGEGT. DNA for the CDR3: TGTGCCAGCAGTTACAGCGGAAGGTACGAGCAGTACTTC. Translation gives CASSYSGRYEQYF.

Regarding this clone: The sample contains more than one DNA sequence encoding this CDR3. The chain combines TRBV28 with TRBJ1-5, with TRBD1 matching over 9 bases. V gave up 8 bases and J gave up 4 bases; unmatched junction bases: 6. There are 14 residues in the CDR3. Germline CDR1 MDHEN, CDR2 SYDVKM. In DNA form, the CDR3 reads TGTGCCAGCTCCTCGACAGGGGGAAATCAGCCCCAGCATTTT. Translating gives CASSSTGGNQPQHF.

The V call is TRBV27, the J call TRBJ2-1; TRBD2 aligns across 12 bases. The CDR3 spans 17 residues. The trim removed 6 bases at V and 6 bases at J, leaving 12 bases unmatched. The germline CDR1 and CDR2 sequences are MNHEY and SMNVEV (reference sequence). Here the CDR3 DNA reads TGTGCCAGCAGAAAGACTAGCGGGAGAGAAATAGTCAATGAGCAGTTCTTC. Amino acid sequence: CASRKTSGREIVNEQFF.

This sequence joins TRBV2 and TRBJ1-5, with D tentatively TRBD1 (6 bases). CDR1 and CDR2 (germline): SNHLY, FYNNEI. The CDR3 extends over 12 amino acids. Trimming pared 0 bases from V and 9 bases from J, leaving 6 bases between. The CDR3: CASSEAGGPQHF. Here the CDR3 DNA reads TGTGCCAGCAGTGAAGCAGGGGGGCCCCAGCATTTT.

With respect to this clone: Additional DNA sequences in this sample encode the identical CDR3. This chain uses TRBV6-5 with TRBJ1-2; 9 bases match TRBD1. Per the germline V gene, CDR1 is MNHEY and CDR2 is SVGAGI. Unmatched junction bases numbered 10, after V lost 6 bases and J lost 8 bases. This CDR3 spans 14 amino acids. CDR3 amino acids: CASSPGQGFDGYTF. In DNA, the CDR3 is TGTGCCAGCAGCCCGGGACAGGGTTTCGACGGCTACACCTTC.

V and J are TRBV5-4 and TRBJ2-7; 10 bases line up with TRBD2. Germline trimming cut 4 bases from V and 5 bases from J; bases unmatched to any gene: 6. Germline V lookup: CDR1 SGHNT, CDR2 YYREEE (reference sequence). The CDR3 is 14 amino acids. CDR3 residues: CASSPGLATHEQYF. CDR3 in DNA: TGTGCCAGCAGCCCGGGACTAGCGACCCACGAGCAGTACTTC. Looking up the rest from reference TRBV5-4 and TRBJ2-7 gives the full variable domain: ETGVTQSPTHLIKTRGQQVTLRCSSQSGHNTVSWYQQALGQGPQFIFQYYREEENGRGNFPPRFSGLQFPNYSSELNVNALELDDSALYLCASSPGLATHEQYFGPGTRLTVT.

This clone was found a few times. The chain has TRBV28 and TRBJ1-6; D call uncertain. CDR3 length: 14 residues. CDR1 and CDR2 from the germline V gene are MDHEN and SYDVKM. The V and J ends lost 8 bases and 2 bases respectively, with 10 bases between them. The CDR3 coding sequence is TGTGCCAGCGGATACGGGACCTATAATTCACCCCTCCACTTT. Protein sequence: CASGYGTYNSPLHF.

This clone was recorded a few times. The chain carries TRBV2 and TRBJ2-7; 8 bases map to TRBD1. The CDR3 spans 14 residues. Trimming cost V 7 bases and J 1 base; bases outside gene matches: 6. Looked up from germline, CDR1 is SNHLY and CDR2 is FYNNEI. The DNA for the CDR3 is TGTGCCAGCATTCCGGGACAGGTGTCCTACGAGCAGTACTTC. It yields the protein CASIPGQVSYEQYF.